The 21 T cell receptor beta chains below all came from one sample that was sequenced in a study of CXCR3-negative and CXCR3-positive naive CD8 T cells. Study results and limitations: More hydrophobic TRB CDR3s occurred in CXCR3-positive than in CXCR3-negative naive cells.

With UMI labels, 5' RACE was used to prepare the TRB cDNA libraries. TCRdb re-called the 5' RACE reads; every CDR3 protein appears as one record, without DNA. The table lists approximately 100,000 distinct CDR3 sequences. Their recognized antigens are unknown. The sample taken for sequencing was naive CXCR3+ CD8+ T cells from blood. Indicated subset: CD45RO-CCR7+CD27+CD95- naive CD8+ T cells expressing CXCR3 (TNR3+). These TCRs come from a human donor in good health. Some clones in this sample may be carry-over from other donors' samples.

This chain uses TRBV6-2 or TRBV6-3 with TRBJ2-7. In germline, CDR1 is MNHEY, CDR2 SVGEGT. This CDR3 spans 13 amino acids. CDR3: CASSWGDLYEQYF.

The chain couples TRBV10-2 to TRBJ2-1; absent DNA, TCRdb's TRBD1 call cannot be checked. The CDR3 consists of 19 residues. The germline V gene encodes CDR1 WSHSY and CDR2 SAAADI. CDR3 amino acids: CASSEVGDRPGSSYNEQFF.

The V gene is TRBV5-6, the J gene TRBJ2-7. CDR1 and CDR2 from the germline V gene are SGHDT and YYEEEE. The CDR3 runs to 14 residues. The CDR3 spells CASSWAEFSHEQYF.

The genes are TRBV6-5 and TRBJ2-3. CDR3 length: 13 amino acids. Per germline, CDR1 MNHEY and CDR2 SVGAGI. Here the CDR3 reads CASSYSDTDTQYF.

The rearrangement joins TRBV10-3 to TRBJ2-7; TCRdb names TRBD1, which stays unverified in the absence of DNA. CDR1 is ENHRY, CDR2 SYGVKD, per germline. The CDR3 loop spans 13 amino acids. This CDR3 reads CAINEGDSYEQYF.

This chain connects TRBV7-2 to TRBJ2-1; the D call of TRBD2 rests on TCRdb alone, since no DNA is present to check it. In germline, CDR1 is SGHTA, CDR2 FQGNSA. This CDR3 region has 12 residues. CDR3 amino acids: CASSSSGTSKFF. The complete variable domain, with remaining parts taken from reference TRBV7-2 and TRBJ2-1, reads GAGVSQSPSNKVTEKGKDVELRCDPISGHTALYWYRQSLGQGLEFLIYFQGNSAPDKSGLPSDRFSAERTGGSVSTLTIQRTQQEDSAVYLCASSSSGTSKFFGPGTRLTVL.

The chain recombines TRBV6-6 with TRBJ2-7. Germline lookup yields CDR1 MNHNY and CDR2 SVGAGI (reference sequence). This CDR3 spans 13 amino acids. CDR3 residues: CASSRVLAYEQYF.

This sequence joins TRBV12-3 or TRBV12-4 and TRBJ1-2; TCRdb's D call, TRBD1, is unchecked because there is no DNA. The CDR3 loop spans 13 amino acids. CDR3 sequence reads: CASSYRDVDGYTF.

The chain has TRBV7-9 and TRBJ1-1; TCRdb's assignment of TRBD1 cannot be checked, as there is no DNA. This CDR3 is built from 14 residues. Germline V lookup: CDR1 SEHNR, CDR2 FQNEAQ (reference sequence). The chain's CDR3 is CASSPRDTLTEAFF.

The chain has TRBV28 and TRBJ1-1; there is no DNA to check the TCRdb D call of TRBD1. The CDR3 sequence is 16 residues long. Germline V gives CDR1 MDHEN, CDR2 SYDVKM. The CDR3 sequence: CASRDLRDILNTEAFF.

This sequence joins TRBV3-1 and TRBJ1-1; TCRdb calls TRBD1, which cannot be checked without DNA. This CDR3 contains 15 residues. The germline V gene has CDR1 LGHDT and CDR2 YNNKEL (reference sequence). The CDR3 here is CASSPTQGEGTEAFF.

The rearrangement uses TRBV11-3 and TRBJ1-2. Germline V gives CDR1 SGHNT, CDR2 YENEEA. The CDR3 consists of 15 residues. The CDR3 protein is CASSLYLGKEYGYTF.

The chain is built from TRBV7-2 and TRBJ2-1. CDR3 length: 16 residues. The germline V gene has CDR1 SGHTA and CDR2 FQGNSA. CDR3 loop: CASSLREQSSYNEQFF. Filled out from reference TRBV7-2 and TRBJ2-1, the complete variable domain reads GAGVSQSPSNKVTEKGKDVELRCDPISGHTALYWYRQSLGQGLEFLIYFQGNSAPDKSGLPSDRFSAERTGGSVSTLTIQRTQQEDSAVYLCASSLREQSSYNEQFFGPGTRLTVL.

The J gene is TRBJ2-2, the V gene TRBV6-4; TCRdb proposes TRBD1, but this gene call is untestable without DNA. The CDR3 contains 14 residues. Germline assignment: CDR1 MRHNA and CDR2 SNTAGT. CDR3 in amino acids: CASSDGAHTGELFF.

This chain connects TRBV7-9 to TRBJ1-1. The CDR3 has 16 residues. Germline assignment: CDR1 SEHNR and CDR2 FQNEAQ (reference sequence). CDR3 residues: CASSSAGGLPNTEAFF.

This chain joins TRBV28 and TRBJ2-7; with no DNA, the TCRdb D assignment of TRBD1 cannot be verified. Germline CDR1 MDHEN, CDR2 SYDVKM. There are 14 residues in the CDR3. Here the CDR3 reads CASPGDRASYEQYF.

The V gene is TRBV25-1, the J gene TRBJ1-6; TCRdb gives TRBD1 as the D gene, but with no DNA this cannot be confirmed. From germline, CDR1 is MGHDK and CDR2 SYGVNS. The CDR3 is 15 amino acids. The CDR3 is CASSELTGGDSPLHF.

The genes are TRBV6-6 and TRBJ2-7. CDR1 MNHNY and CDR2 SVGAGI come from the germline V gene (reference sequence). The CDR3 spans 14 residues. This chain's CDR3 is CASSYLSASYEQYF.

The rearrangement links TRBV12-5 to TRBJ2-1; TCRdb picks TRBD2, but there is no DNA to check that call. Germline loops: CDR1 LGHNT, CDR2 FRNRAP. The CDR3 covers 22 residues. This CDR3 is CASGSPLPGASGGLSSYNEQFF.

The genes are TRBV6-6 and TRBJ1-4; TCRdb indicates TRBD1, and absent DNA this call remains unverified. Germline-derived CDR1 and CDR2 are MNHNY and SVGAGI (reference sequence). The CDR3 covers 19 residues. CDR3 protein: CASTPTLQQGLATNEKLFF.

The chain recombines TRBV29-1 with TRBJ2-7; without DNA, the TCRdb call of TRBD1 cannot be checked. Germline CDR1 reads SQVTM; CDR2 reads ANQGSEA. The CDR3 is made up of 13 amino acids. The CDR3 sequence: CSVAGGDLYEQYF.